The next 3 T cell receptor beta chains were all read from a single sample in a study of blood T cell repertoires in COVID-19. Repertoires were generated with immunoSEQ multiplex PCR, while TCRdb's copy carries only in-frame clones and drops some. Of 130,000 to 150,000 clones listed, roughly 90% were seen once; the top ten hold around 1.3%. Sequenced input: PBMCs or T cells enriched from blood (not recorded which). The receptors derive from a woman aged 30 to 39 with acute COVID-19.

This chain uses TRBV19 with TRBJ1-2; TRBD1 matches at 7 bases. In germline, CDR1 is LNHDA, CDR2 SQIVND (reference sequence). The V and J ends lost 5 bases and 6 bases, in that order; junction bases with no gene match: 6. The CDR3 is 13 amino acids. The CDR3 spells CASSERTGDGYTF. Written as DNA, the CDR3 is TGTGCCAGTAGTGAACGAACAGGGGATGGCTACACCTTC.

This chain connects TRBV2 to TRBJ2-7; D possibly corresponds to TRBD2 (5 bases). The CDR3 loop spans 15 amino acids. Per germline, CDR1 SNHLY and CDR2 FYNNEI. Trimming shortened V by 1 base and J by 8 bases, and 18 bases separated the two germline ends. The CDR3, as DNA: TGTGCCAGCAGTGAAGAGATAGGCCAAGCGGTCCAGCAGTACTTC. Amino acid sequence: CASSEEIGQAVQQYF.

The chain is built from TRBV19 and TRBJ2-7; TRBD2 aligns across 10 bases. The germline V gene has CDR1 LNHDA and CDR2 SQIVND (reference sequence). Unmatched junction bases numbered 10, after V lost 8 bases and J lost 3 bases. The CDR3 length is 15 residues. The CDR3 spells CASRAELAGDYEQYF. The CDR3 nucleotides are TGTGCCAGTCGTGCTGAGCTAGCGGGAGACTACGAGCAGTACTTC.